These 30 T cell receptor beta chains share one sample of origin, sequenced in a study of CD8+ T cells in alopecia areata (dated by TCRdb to the late 2010s). Explained via the paper, the time point label denotes: baseline before oral tofacitinib. The library was prepared using the immunoSEQ multiplex PCR assay. For TCR sequencing, RNA was extracted from every sample and reverse transcribed into cDNA to serve as template. TCRdb retrieved this table from immuneACCESS and kept in-frame rearrangements only. Not all clones are present; in checked studies, unresolved V genes account for under half, and no reason is known for the remainder. The sample records about 150,000 clones, approximately 53% of which are singletons. Just under 20% of the sample goes to the ten largest clones. Material: CD8+ T cells sorted from blood, obtained at week 0. The receptor source for this set is a human donor with alopecia areata.

The chain recombines TRBV4-3 with TRBJ1-1, with 9 positions matching TRBD1. The CDR3 has 16 amino acids. Germline values: CDR1 LGHNA, CDR2 YSLEER. V shed 2 bases and J 6 bases; nucleotides not matched to a gene: 10. In nucleotides, the CDR3 is TGCGCCAGCAGCCAATCAACAGGGGGCGCGGGGCCTGAAGCTTTCTTT. This translates into CASSQSTGGAGPEAFF.

The V call is TRBV19, the J call TRBJ1-2; D gene ambiguous. The CDR3 extends over 12 amino acids. Deletions cut 1 base from V and 8 bases from J, with 8 bases between. The germline gives CDR1 LNHDA, CDR2 SQIVND (reference sequence). CDR3 DNA: TGTGCCAGTAGTATAGGACAAATCGGCTACACCTTC. Protein sequence: CASSIGQIGYTF.

The gene calls are TRBV9 and TRBJ1-1; D ambiguous. Germline V CDR1 and CDR2: SGDLS, YYNGEE. Trimming pared 0 bases from V and 4 bases from J, leaving 7 bases between. The CDR3 consists of 13 residues. The CDR3 region is CASSVEPGTEAFF. In DNA, the CDR3 is TGTGCCAGCAGCGTAGAACCGGGCACTGAAGCTTTCTTT. The full variable domain, rest sourced from reference TRBV9 and TRBJ1-1, is DSGVTQTPKHLITATGQRVTLRCSPRSGDLSVYWYQQSLDQGLQFLIQYYNGEERAKGNILERFSAQQFPDLHSELNLSSLELGDSALYFCASSVEPGTEAFFGQGTRLTVV.

The V and J genes are TRBV15 and TRBJ2-1; 9 nucleotides line up with TRBD2. Germline CDR1 reads LNHNV; CDR2 reads YYDKDF (reference sequence). Trimming at V came to 0 bases and at J to 6 bases, leaving 9 bases not matched to a gene. The CDR3 loop spans 17 amino acids. This chain's CDR3 is CATSRDSASGDFNEQFF. The CDR3, as DNA: TGTGCCACCAGCAGAGATAGTGCTAGCGGGGACTTCAATGAGCAGTTCTTC.

This chain joins TRBV7-8 and TRBJ1-2, with 7 positions matching TRBD1. The CDR3 length is 14 residues. CDR1 and CDR2 from the germline V gene are SGHVS and FQNEAQ. After removal of 7 bases from V and 6 bases from J, the junction contained 11 bases not matched to a gene. CDR3 nucleotide sequence: TGTGCCAGCAAACCATTCGACAGGGATAATGGCTACACCTTC. Its protein product is CASKPFDRDNGYTF.

This clone turned up a few times. The chain joins TRBV12-5 to TRBJ2-5, with a possible D match to TRBD1 (6 bases). CDR3 length equals 11 residues. Trimming removed 9 bases from V and 3 bases from J, with 8 bases in between. Germline V gene lookup returns CDR1 LGHNT and CDR2 FRNRAP. In DNA form, the CDR3 reads TGTGCTAGCGAGGGGGAAGAGACCCAGTACTTC. Protein: CASEGEETQYF.

The chain is built from TRBV9 and TRBJ2-7; TRBD1 matches at 10 bases. The ends lost 0 bases at V and 1 base at J; junction bases unmatched: 7. CDR1 and CDR2 from the germline V gene are SGDLS and YYNGEE. The CDR3 loop spans 17 amino acids. DNA of the CDR3: TGTGCCAGCAGCGTAGGAGTCGGGACAGGGGCGTCCTACGAGCAGTACTTC. Translated: CASSVGVGTGASYEQYF.

This sequence joins TRBV29-1 and TRBJ1-2; D gene unclear. The germline V gene has CDR1 SQVTM and CDR2 ANQGSEA. V was shortened by 7 bases and J by 8 bases, with 14 bases between the two germline ends. The CDR3 runs 11 residues. Written as DNA, the CDR3 is TGCAGCGGGGAAACGGTAGGAGGCTACACCTTC. Translation: CSGETVGGYTF. The full variable domain, completed using reference TRBV29-1 and TRBJ1-2, is SAVISQKPSRDICQRGTSLTIQCQVDSQVTMMFWYRQQPGQSLTLIATANQGSEATYESGFVIDKFPISRPNLTFSTLTVSNMSPEDSSIYLCSGETVGGYTFGSGTRLTVV.

This clone showed up just once. This rearrangement joins TRBV5-4 to TRBJ1-1; tentative D call: TRBD1 (5 bases). The V and J ends lost 0 bases and 6 bases respectively, with 6 bases between them. Germline V gene lookup returns CDR1 SGHNT and CDR2 YYREEE (reference sequence). The CDR3 sequence is 12 residues long. The CDR3 DNA follows: TGTGCCAGCAGCTTGGGACAGTCTGAAGCTTTCTTT. It is translated as CASSLGQSEAFF.

This clone was picked up a small number of times. The CDR3 here is CASSFQGEAFF. Written as DNA, the CDR3 is TGTGCCAGCAGCTTCCAGGGGGAAGCTTTCTTT. The chain is built from TRBV7-9 and TRBJ1-1; maybe TRBD1 (6 bases). Germline V gives CDR1 SEHNR, CDR2 FQNEAQ (reference sequence). This CDR3 is 11 amino acids long. Trimming removed 3 bases at V and 8 bases at J, with 7 bases between. Looking up the rest from reference TRBV7-9 and TRBJ1-1 gives the full variable domain: DTGVSQNPRHKITKRGQNVTFRCDPISEHNRLYWYRQTLGQGPEFLTYFQNEAQLEKSRLLSDRFSAERPKGSFSTLEIQRTEQGDSAMYLCASSFQGEAFFGQGTRLTVV.

The V gene is TRBV29-1, the J gene TRBJ2-7; perhaps TRBD2 as D (5 bases). This CDR3 comprises 11 residues. The V gene lost 4 bases and the J gene lost 5 bases, with 9 bases spanning the gap. The germline gives CDR1 SQVTM, CDR2 ANQGSEA. The CDR3: CSVVDGNEQYF. DNA for the CDR3: TGCAGCGTTGTCGACGGGAACGAGCAGTACTTC.

This clone was recorded a few times. The chain has TRBV29-1 and TRBJ2-7; 7 positions match TRBD1. Trimming cost V 8 bases and J 2 bases; bases outside gene matches: 9. This CDR3 has 13 residues. Germline V lookup: CDR1 SQVTM, CDR2 ANQGSEA. This CDR3 is CSIGGGTAYEQYF. For the CDR3, the DNA is TGCAGCATTGGAGGTGGGACAGCCTACGAGCAGTACTTC.

The chain combines TRBV29-1 with TRBJ1-1; D remains ambiguous. Trimming cost V 2 bases and J 0 bases, with 4 bases left between them. The CDR3 runs to 12 residues. Germline values: CDR1 SQVTM, CDR2 ANQGSEA. CDR3 loop: CSVEHMNTEAFF. The CDR3 coding sequence is TGCAGCGTTGAACATATGAACACTGAAGCTTTCTTT.

The chain recombines TRBV5-1 with TRBJ2-7; D is possibly TRBD2 (6 bases). Germline V lookup: CDR1 SGHRS, CDR2 YFSETQ. This CDR3 has 14 amino acids. V shed 2 bases and J shed 2 bases, with 11 bases lying between them. CDR3 amino acids: CASSFPGLAYEQYF. The CDR3 DNA reads as TGCGCCAGCAGCTTCCCGGGACTCGCCTACGAGCAGTACTTC.

On this clone itself: A far more abundant clone sits one base away, making this likely a read error. V usage is TRBV7-2 and J usage is TRBJ2-2; 10 bases are shared with TRBD2. Trimming took 11 bases from V and 3 from J; bases not matched to a gene: 12. This CDR3 comprises 16 residues. Germline assignment: CDR1 SGHTA and CDR2 FQGNSA. Here the CDR3 reads CAGISGTSEYTGELFF. The CDR3 nucleotides are TGTGCCGGCATATCCGGGACTAGCGAGTACACCGGGGAGCTGTTTTTT.

The rearrangement joins TRBV29-1 to TRBJ1-2; no reliable D call. The CDR3 has 11 amino acids. Germline CDR1 SQVTM, CDR2 ANQGSEA. The V gene lost 6 bases and the J gene lost 3 bases, with 8 bases spanning the gap. The CDR3 protein is CSVTHDYGYTF. Written as DNA, the CDR3 is TGCAGCGTGACCCACGACTATGGCTACACCTTC.

The chain joins TRBV9 to TRBJ1-2, with 12 bases fitting TRBD1. Germline CDR1 reads SGDLS; CDR2 reads YYNGEE. V gave up 2 bases and J gave up 6 bases; unmatched junction bases: 2. The CDR3 loop spans 14 amino acids. The CDR3 DNA follows: TGTGCCAGCAGCGTGGGGACAGGGGGCGATGGCTACACCTTC. As protein: CASSVGTGGDGYTF.

The chain couples TRBV10-3 to TRBJ2-6; D possibly corresponds to TRBD1 (5 bases). V was cut by 3 bases and J by 0 bases, with 9 bases left in between. This CDR3 comprises 16 residues. Per the germline V gene, CDR1 is ENHRY and CDR2 is SYGVKD. For the CDR3, the DNA is TGTGCCATCAGTGACACAGGCGGCTCTGGGGCCAACGTCCTGACTTTC. The encoded protein is CAISDTGGSGANVLTF.

The chain links TRBV7-3 to TRBJ2-7; 8 bases agree with TRBD1. The CDR3 length is 17 residues. Losses at the gene ends were 6 bases for V and 3 bases for J; bases not matched to a gene: 16. In germline, CDR1 is SGHTA, CDR2 FQGTGA. In DNA, the CDR3 is TGTGCCAGCAGAGGGACCCTTCAGGGGGCCAGGGACTACGAGCAGTACTTC. Amino acids: CASRGTLQGARDYEQYF. Looking up the rest from reference TRBV7-3 and TRBJ2-7 gives the full variable domain: GAGVSQTPSNKVTEKGKYVELRCDPISGHTALYWYRQSLGQGPEFLIYFQGTGAADDSGLPNDRFFAVRPEGSVSTLKIQRTERGDSAVYLCASRGTLQGARDYEQYFGPGTRLTVT.

In this sample, this clone turned up a few times. The chain joins TRBV9 to TRBJ2-7; 7 bases match TRBD1. The ends lost 4 bases at V and 4 bases at J; junction bases unmatched: 8. The V gene's germline CDR1 is SGDLS and CDR2 YYNGEE. CDR3 length: 14 residues. CDR3 sequence reads: CASSPGTEPYEQYF. CDR3 bases: TGTGCCAGCAGCCCCGGGACAGAGCCTTACGAGCAGTACTTC.

This clone was seen more than once but under ten times. The chain joins TRBV15 to TRBJ2-7; no clear D. With 1 base removed from V and 3 bases from J, the gap between germline ends came to 13 bases. The CDR3 runs to 15 residues. Germline V CDR1 and CDR2: LNHNV, YYDKDF (reference sequence). The CDR3 coding sequence is TGTGCCACCAGCAGAGGGGCCCTCGTCGGCTACGAGCAGTACTTC. As protein: CATSRGALVGYEQYF. The whole variable domain, remainder taken from reference TRBV15 and TRBJ2-7, is DAMVIQNPRYQVTQFGKPVTLSCSQTLNHNVMYWYQQKSSQAPKLLFHYYDKDFNNEADTPDNFQSRRPNTSFCFLDIRSPGLGDTAMYLCATSRGALVGYEQYFGPGTRLTVT.

This clone was counted between two and nine times. The chain carries TRBV13 and TRBJ1-2; D is perhaps TRBD1 (5 bases). V dropped 3 bases and J dropped 8 bases, with 10 bases sitting between them. The CDR3 is made up of 12 amino acids. Germline V gene sequence: CDR1 PRHDT, CDR2 FYEKMQ (reference sequence). This chain's CDR3 is CASSLGTRGYTF. The CDR3 coding sequence is TGTGCCAGCAGCTTGGGGACGCGGGGCTACACCTTC.

A note on this clone: The junction and the germline gene differ at one end; a read error may be behind it. The rearrangement uses TRBV29-1 and TRBJ2-1; the D gene is possibly TRBD2 (5 bases). This CDR3 has 16 amino acids. Per the germline V gene, CDR1 is SQVTM and CDR2 is ANQGSEA. Here the CDR3 reads CSVEVPTMGSEYEQLF. In DNA form, the CDR3 reads TGCAGCGTTGAAGTCCCTACAATGGGGAGTGAGTATGAGCAGCTCTTC.

The rearrangement joins TRBV27 to TRBJ1-5; D not resolved. Germline lookup yields CDR1 MNHEY and CDR2 SMNVEV (reference sequence). CDR3 length equals 11 residues. V was pared by 6 bases and J by 6 bases, with 6 bases between. The CDR3 nucleotides are TGTGCCAGCAGGAGGAGTCAGCCCCAGCATTTT. Translated: CASRRSQPQHF.

This chain connects TRBV2 to TRBJ2-3; a weak D match, TRBD2 (6 bases). Germline CDR1 SNHLY, CDR2 FYNNEI. There are 14 residues in the CDR3. The V gene lost 9 bases and the J gene lost 4 bases, with 17 bases spanning the gap. Here the CDR3 DNA reads TGTGCCAGTTATAGCGGAGGGTCCTCAGATACGCAGTATTTT. It codes for CASYSGGSSDTQYF.

This clone was seen more than once but under ten times. CDR3 in DNA: TGTGCCAGCAGCCTCAGTAGGGGCTTATCCTACGAGCAGTACTTC. The encoded protein is CASSLSRGLSYEQYF. The chain links TRBV7-9 to TRBJ2-5, with a tentative D call TRBD1 (5 bases). The DNA end lines up better with TRBJ2-7; the J call may be wrong. Germline CDR1 SEHNR, CDR2 FQNEAQ (reference sequence). The CDR3 has 15 residues.

V gene TRBV11-2 combines with J gene TRBJ2-1; TRBD2 matches at 9 bases. V was clipped by 0 bases and J by 4 bases; unmatched bases: 1. The CDR3 sequence is 15 residues long. The V gene's germline CDR1 is SGHAT and CDR2 FQNNGV. The CDR3 is CASSLEAGGYNEQFF. The CDR3, as DNA: TGTGCCAGCAGCTTAGAGGCGGGGGGGTACAATGAGCAGTTCTTC. The full variable domain, its missing parts supplied by reference TRBV11-2 and TRBJ2-1, is EAGVAQSPRYKIIEKRQSVAFWCNPISGHATLYWYQQILGQGPKLLIQFQNNGVVDDSQLPKDRFSAERLKGVDSTLKIQPAKLEDSAVYLCASSLEAGGYNEQFFGPGTRLTVL.

This chain joins TRBV5-6 and TRBJ1-2; 9 bases are a match to TRBD1. Losses at the gene ends were 4 bases for V and 5 bases for J; bases not matched to a gene: 3. CDR1 SGHDT and CDR2 YYEEEE come from the germline V gene. The CDR3 sequence is 13 residues long. The CDR3 is CASSGGTGYGYTF. The CDR3 region has the DNA TGTGCCAGCAGCGGCGGGACAGGGTATGGCTACACCTTC. Using reference TRBV5-6 and TRBJ1-2 for the parts outside the CDR3, the full variable domain is DAGVTQSPTHLIKTRGQQVTLRCSPKSGHDTVSWYQQALGQGPQFIFQYYEEEERQRGNFPDRFSGHQFPNYSSELNVNALLLGDSALYLCASSGGTGYGYTFGSGTRLTVV.

This clone was found once. The chain employs TRBV13 and TRBJ1-1; the D is unclear. The CDR3 is 14 residues long. Germline V lookup: CDR1 PRHDT, CDR2 FYEKMQ (reference sequence). Trimming took 1 base from V and 5 from J, leaving 11 bases between them. The CDR3 loop reads CASSLESGGTEAFF. CDR3 sequence (DNA): TGTGCCAGCAGCTTAGAGTCAGGAGGGACTGAAGCTTTCTTT.

As concerns this clone: A read error may account for a junction end that differs from germline. This sequence joins TRBV5-3 and TRBJ1-2; no clear D. TRBV5-3 is designated an ORF whose function remains uncertain. This CDR3 contains 10 residues. CDR3 DNA sequence: TGTGCCAGAAGCATCCGGGATTCGCTCTTC. It specifies CARSIRDSLF.